These 9 T cell receptor beta chains share one sample of origin, sequenced in a study of T cell repertoires in aging, cancer and after chemotherapy. The template was genomic DNA from peripheral blood, not RNA. Multiplex touch-down PCR with TRB-A/B primers amplified rearranged V-D-J TRB sequences. TCRdb independently ran MiXCR on the multiplex PCR reads; one entry per CDR3 protein. The repertoire holds around 2,800 distinct CDR3 sequences, 28% seen once, with nearly 9% in the top ten. The sample consisted of blood. Every receptor here comes from a human donor with a solid tumor.

This clonotype has a handful of counts. The J gene is TRBJ1-1, the V gene TRBV6-1; the D is unclear. V was pared by 8 bases and J by 1 base, with 11 bases between. The CDR3 has 13 residues. Germline V gene sequence: CDR1 MNHNS, CDR2 SASEGT. The CDR3 DNA follows: TGTGCCAGCGGTCTGGAGGGGAACACTGAAGCTTTCTTT. Protein: CASGLEGNTEAFF.

By proportion, this clonotype is medium-sized. V usage is TRBV19 and J usage is TRBJ1-5, with D unresolved. This CDR3 contains 14 residues. In germline, CDR1 is LNHDA, CDR2 SQIVND (reference sequence). V was cut by 6 bases and J by 0 bases, with 9 bases left in between. This CDR3 is CASSDPSSNQPQHF. In DNA, the CDR3 is TGTGCCAGTAGCGATCCAAGTAGCAATCAGCCCCAGCATTTT.

This clonotype was counted a single time. J is TRBJ1-1 and V is TRBV30; D not certain. From germline, CDR1 is GTSNPN and CDR2 SVGIG (reference sequence). This CDR3 contains 12 residues. The CDR3, as DNA: TGTGTCGGTAGAGGAATGAACACTGAAGCTTTCTTT. Residues: CVGRGMNTEAFF.

This sequence joins TRBV19 and TRBJ2-2, with 9 nucleotides matching TRBD2. The CDR3 consists of 19 residues. CDR1 LNHDA and CDR2 SQIVND come from the germline V gene (reference sequence). V lost 10 bases to trimming and J lost 5 bases; unmatched junction nucleotides: 23. The CDR3 DNA reads TGTGCCACACACCAGAACATCCAACCAGGGCGGGGGGGAACCGGGGAGCTGTTTTTT. Its translation: CATHQNIQPGRGGTGELFF.

This clonotype is medium-sized in the sample. The V and J genes are TRBV19 and TRBJ2-2, with TRBD2 matching 9 bases. This CDR3 is 15 amino acids long. Germline V gives CDR1 LNHDA, CDR2 SQIVND (reference sequence). The J segment lost 5 bases and the V segment lost 6 bases, leaving 7 bases of the junction unmatched. The DNA for the CDR3 is TGTGCCAGTAGCATCGATAGCGGGGGAACCGGGGAGCTGTTTTTT. This encodes CASSIDSGGTGELFF.

Relative to its sample, this clonotype is medium-sized. CDR3 sequence (DNA): TGTGCCAGCACCCCTCAGGGACTAGCGGGAGATACGCAGTATTTT. It codes for CASTPQGLAGDTQYF. The chain employs TRBV5-5 and TRBJ2-3; TRBD2 aligns across 12 bases. Trimming cost V 6 bases and J 5 bases; bases outside gene matches: 7. CDR1 and CDR2 (germline): SGHKS, YYEKEE (reference sequence). This CDR3 contains 15 residues.

By share, this clonotype counts as medium-sized (0.01 to 0.1%). This sequence joins TRBV18 and TRBJ2-7, with D unclear. The ends were cut back, 5 bases at V and 5 bases at J, with 10 bases in the middle. Germline CDR1 KGHSH, CDR2 LQKENI. The CDR3 sequence is 12 residues long. The CDR3 loop is CASSSRLDEQYF. The CDR3 coding sequence is TGTGCCAGCTCATCCCGGTTGGACGAGCAGTACTTC.

The table lists this clonotype with a few counts. The V gene is TRBV12-3 or TRBV12-4, the J gene TRBJ2-7; a weak D match, TRBD1 (5 bases). The CDR3 length is 12 residues. The ends were cut back, 2 bases at V and 9 bases at J, with 11 bases in the middle. The CDR3 DNA is TGTGCCAGCAGTTTAAACGGACACCGGCAGTACTTC. This sequence encodes CASSLNGHRQYF.

The rearrangement joins TRBV4-3 to TRBJ2-5, with 7 bases identical to TRBD1. CDR1 is LGHNA, CDR2 YSLEER, per germline. The CDR3 is 16 amino acids. The ends lost 2 bases at V and 1 base at J; junction bases unmatched: 7. Here the CDR3 reads CASSQNPGQAQETQYF. CDR3 sequence (DNA): TGCGCCAGCAGCCAAAATCCCGGACAGGCCCAAGAGACCCAGTACTTC.